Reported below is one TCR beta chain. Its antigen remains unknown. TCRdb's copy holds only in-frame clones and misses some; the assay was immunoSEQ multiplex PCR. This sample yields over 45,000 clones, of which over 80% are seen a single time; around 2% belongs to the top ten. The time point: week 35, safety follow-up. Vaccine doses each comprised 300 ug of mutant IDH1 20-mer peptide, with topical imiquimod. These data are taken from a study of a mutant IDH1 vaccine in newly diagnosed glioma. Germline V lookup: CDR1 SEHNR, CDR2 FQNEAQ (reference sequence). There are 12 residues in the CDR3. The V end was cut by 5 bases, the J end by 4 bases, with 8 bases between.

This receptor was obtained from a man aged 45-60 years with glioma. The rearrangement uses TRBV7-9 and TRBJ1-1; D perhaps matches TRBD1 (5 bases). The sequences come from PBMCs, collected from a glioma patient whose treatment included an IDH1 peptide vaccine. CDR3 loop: CASSGGGTEAFF. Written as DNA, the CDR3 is TGTGCCAGCAGCGGGGGGGGCACTGAAGCTTTCTTT.